This TCR beta chain was retrieved from a study of blood T cell repertoires in COVID-19. The germline V gene encodes CDR1 LGHNT and CDR2 FRNRAP. Trimming shortened V by 6 bases and J by 0 bases, and 6 bases separated the two germline ends. This CDR3 is 12 amino acids long. This table comes from immunoSEQ multiplex PCR, and its TCRdb copy is limited to in-frame clones, with some not included. Of fewer than 500,000 clones listed, roughly 90% are singletons. Sequences were obtained from PBMCs or T cells enriched from blood (not recorded which). The TCR comes from a woman between 18 and 30 years old who had recovered from COVID-19. V is TRBV12-5 and J is TRBJ2-7; D remains ambiguous. The CDR3 loop is CASGPSSYEQYF. The CDR3 DNA reads as TGTGCTAGTGGCCCCAGCTCCTACGAGCAGTACTTC.